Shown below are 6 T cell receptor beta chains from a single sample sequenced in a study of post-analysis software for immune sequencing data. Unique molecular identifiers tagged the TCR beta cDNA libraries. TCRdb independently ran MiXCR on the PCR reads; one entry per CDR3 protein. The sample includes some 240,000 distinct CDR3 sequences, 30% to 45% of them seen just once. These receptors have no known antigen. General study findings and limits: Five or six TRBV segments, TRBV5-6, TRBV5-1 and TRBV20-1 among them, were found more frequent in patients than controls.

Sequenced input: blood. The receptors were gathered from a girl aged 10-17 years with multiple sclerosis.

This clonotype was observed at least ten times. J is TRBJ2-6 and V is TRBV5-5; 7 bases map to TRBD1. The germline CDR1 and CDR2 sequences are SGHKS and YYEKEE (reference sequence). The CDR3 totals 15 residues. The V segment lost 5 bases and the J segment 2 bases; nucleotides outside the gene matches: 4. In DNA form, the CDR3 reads TGTGCCAGCAGTTCACAGGGGCCTGGGGCCAACGTCCTGACTTTC. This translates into CASSSQGPGANVLTF.

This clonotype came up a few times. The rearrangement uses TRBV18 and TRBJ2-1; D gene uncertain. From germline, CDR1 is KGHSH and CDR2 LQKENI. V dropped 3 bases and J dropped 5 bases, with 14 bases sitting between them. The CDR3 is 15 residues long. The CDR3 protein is CASSPQGPRDNEQFF. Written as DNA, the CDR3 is TGTGCCAGCTCACCCCAAGGGCCGAGAGACAATGAGCAGTTCTTC.

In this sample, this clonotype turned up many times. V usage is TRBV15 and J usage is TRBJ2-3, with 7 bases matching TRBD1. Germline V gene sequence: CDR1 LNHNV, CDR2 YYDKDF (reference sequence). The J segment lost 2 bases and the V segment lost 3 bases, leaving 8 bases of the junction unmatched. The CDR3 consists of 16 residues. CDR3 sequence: CATSRRSGGHTDTQYF. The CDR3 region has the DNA TGTGCCACCAGCAGGCGGTCAGGGGGTCACACAGATACGCAGTATTTT.

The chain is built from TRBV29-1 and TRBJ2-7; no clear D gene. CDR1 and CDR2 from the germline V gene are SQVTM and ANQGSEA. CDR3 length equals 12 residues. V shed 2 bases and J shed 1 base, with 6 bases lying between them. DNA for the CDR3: TGCAGCGTTGAATCCACATCCTACGAGCAGTACTTC. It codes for CSVESTSYEQYF.

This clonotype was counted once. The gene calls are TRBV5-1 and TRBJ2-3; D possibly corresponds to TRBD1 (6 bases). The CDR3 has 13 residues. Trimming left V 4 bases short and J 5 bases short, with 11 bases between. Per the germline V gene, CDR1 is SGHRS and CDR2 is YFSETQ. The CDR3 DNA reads TGCGCCAGCAGCCCGGGACATCTAGATACGCAGTATTTT. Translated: CASSPGHLDTQYF.

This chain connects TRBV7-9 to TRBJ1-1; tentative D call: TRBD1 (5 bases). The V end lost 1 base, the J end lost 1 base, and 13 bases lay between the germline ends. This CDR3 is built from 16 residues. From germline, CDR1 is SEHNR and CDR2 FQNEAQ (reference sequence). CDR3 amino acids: CASSLVGLRGNTEAFF. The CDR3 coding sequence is TGTGCCAGCAGCTTAGTAGGACTTAGGGGGAACACTGAAGCTTTCTTT.